These 17 T cell receptor beta chains originate from one sample sequenced in a study of blood T cell repertoires in COVID-19. Generated by immunoSEQ multiplex PCR, the TCRdb table keeps only in-frame clones and is missing some. The table records roughly 120,000 clones, roughly 80% of them present only once. The sample comprised peripheral blood. All receptors come from a man aged 45-60 years with acute or convalescent COVID-19.

This chain uses TRBV5-1 with TRBJ1-2; 12 positions match TRBD1. V shed 4 bases and J 6 bases; nucleotides not matched to a gene: 4. Germline assignment: CDR1 SGHRS and CDR2 YFSETQ. The length of the CDR3 is 14 residues. The CDR3: CASSQGQGANGYTF. In DNA form, the CDR3 reads TGCGCCAGCAGCCAGGGACAGGGGGCGAATGGCTACACCTTC.

The chain recombines TRBV28 with TRBJ2-7, with unresolved D. CDR3 length: 13 residues. Looked up from germline, CDR1 is MDHEN and CDR2 is SYDVKM. V was clipped by 3 bases and J by 0 bases, with 6 bases between them. This CDR3 reads CASSFRSSYEQYF. For the CDR3, the DNA is TGTGCCAGCAGTTTCCGGAGCTCCTACGAGCAGTACTTC.

The chain recombines TRBV29-1 with TRBJ1-2, with D perhaps TRBD1 (6 bases). The CDR3 consists of 13 residues. With 5 bases removed from V and 5 bases from J, the gap between germline ends came to 15 bases. Germline assignment: CDR1 SQVTM and CDR2 ANQGSEA. This CDR3 is CSVPQGTGYGYTF. The CDR3 bases are TGCAGCGTTCCACAGGGAACAGGGTATGGCTACACCTTC. The full variable domain, its missing parts supplied by reference TRBV29-1 and TRBJ1-2, is SAVISQKPSRDICQRGTSLTIQCQVDSQVTMMFWYRQQPGQSLTLIATANQGSEATYESGFVIDKFPISRPNLTFSTLTVSNMSPEDSSIYLCSVPQGTGYGYTFGSGTRLTVV.

The chain couples TRBV20-1 to TRBJ2-1, with TRBD2 matching over 10 bases. This CDR3 has 17 residues. Germline CDR1 and CDR2: DFQATT and SNEGSKA (reference sequence). The trim removed 3 bases at V and 7 bases at J, leaving 15 bases unmatched. Written as DNA, the CDR3 is TGCAGTGCTAGTAAATTAGCGGGAGGACCGGATTTGAATGAGCAGTTCTTC. Translating it yields CSASKLAGGPDLNEQFF.

The CDR3 sequence: CASSQTLVSYEQYF. CDR3 DNA: TGCGCCAGCAGCCAAACACTAGTATCCTACGAGCAGTACTTC. The chain employs TRBV4-1 and TRBJ2-7, with D perhaps TRBD2 (5 bases). CDR3 length equals 14 residues. Deletions cut 2 bases from V and 1 base from J, with 9 bases between. Per germline, CDR1 MGHRA and CDR2 YSYEKL.

The rearrangement joins TRBV5-1 to TRBJ2-5; a weak D match, TRBD2 (5 bases). CDR1 SGHRS and CDR2 YFSETQ come from the germline V gene. Trimming removed 2 bases at V and 2 bases at J, with 7 bases between. The CDR3 is 13 residues long. CDR3 DNA sequence: TGCGCCAGCAGCTTTGGCGGGCAAGAGACCCAGTACTTC. Translating it yields CASSFGGQETQYF. Full variable domain (outside the CDR3, taken from reference TRBV5-1 and TRBJ2-5): KAGVTQTPRYLIKTRGQQVTLSCSPISGHRSVSWYQQTPGQGLQFLFEYFSETQRNKGNFPGRFSGRQFSNSRSEMNVSTLELGDSALYLCASSFGGQETQYFGPGTRLLVL.

The chain has TRBV19 and TRBJ2-3; D might be TRBD1 (5 bases). CDR1 LNHDA and CDR2 SQIVND come from the germline V gene (reference sequence). CDR3 length: 15 amino acids. V was clipped by 0 bases and J by 2 bases, with 9 bases between them. The chain's CDR3 is CASSIEGRATDTQYF. CDR3 nucleotide sequence: TGTGCCAGTAGTATAGAAGGCAGGGCCACAGATACGCAGTATTTT.

The gene calls are TRBV5-1 and TRBJ2-3; 11 nucleotides agree with TRBD1. V was clipped by 0 bases and J by 5 bases; unmatched bases: 5. The length of the CDR3 is 16 residues. Germline CDR1 reads SGHRS; CDR2 reads YFSETQ. The CDR3 loop reads CASSLGRGQGGDTQYF. In nucleotides, the CDR3 is TGCGCCAGCAGCTTGGGTCGGGGACAGGGGGGAGATACGCAGTATTTT. Full variable domain (rest looked up from reference TRBV5-1 and TRBJ2-3): KAGVTQTPRYLIKTRGQQVTLSCSPISGHRSVSWYQQTPGQGLQFLFEYFSETQRNKGNFPGRFSGRQFSNSRSEMNVSTLELGDSALYLCASSLGRGQGGDTQYFGPGTRLTVL.

The chain employs TRBV5-1 and TRBJ2-7; D unclear. The ends were cut back, 4 bases at V and 3 bases at J, with 5 bases in the middle. The length of the CDR3 is 11 residues. Germline V gives CDR1 SGHRS, CDR2 YFSETQ. DNA for the CDR3: TGCGCCAGCAGCCCGGGCTACGAGCAGTACTTC. This translates into CASSPGYEQYF. The variable domain in full, completed from reference TRBV5-1 and TRBJ2-7, reads KAGVTQTPRYLIKTRGQQVTLSCSPISGHRSVSWYQQTPGQGLQFLFEYFSETQRNKGNFPGRFSGRQFSNSRSEMNVSTLELGDSALYLCASSPGYEQYFGPGTRLTVT.

V is TRBV11-2 and J is TRBJ1-4; D remains ambiguous. Trimming removed 5 bases at V and 7 bases at J, with 17 bases between. This CDR3 comprises 15 residues. Germline CDR1 is SGHAT and CDR2 is FQNNGV. CDR3 sequence: CASSQTGTKSEKLFF. As DNA, the CDR3 is TGTGCCAGCAGCCAGACCGGCACTAAGAGTGAAAAACTGTTTTTT. Full variable domain (outside the CDR3, taken from reference TRBV11-2 and TRBJ1-4): EAGVAQSPRYKIIEKRQSVAFWCNPISGHATLYWYQQILGQGPKLLIQFQNNGVVDDSQLPKDRFSAERLKGVDSTLKIQPAKLEDSAVYLCASSQTGTKSEKLFFGSGTQLSVL.

CDR3 nucleotide sequence: TGTGCCAGTAGTCGATCGGGGGACTATGGCTACACCTTC. It codes for CASSRSGDYGYTF. J is TRBJ1-2 and V is TRBV19; D is possibly TRBD1 (5 bases). Trimming shortened V by 5 bases and J by 3 bases, and 10 bases separated the two germline ends. The CDR3 has 13 amino acids. The germline CDR1 and CDR2 sequences are LNHDA and SQIVND (reference sequence).

The chain is built from TRBV5-6 and TRBJ2-4, with D hard to call. The germline V and J ends were trimmed by 4 bases and 5 bases, with 13 bases remaining between them. CDR1 SGHDT and CDR2 YYEEEE come from the germline V gene. This CDR3 contains 14 residues. The CDR3 sequence: CASSVDPRENIQYF. The CDR3 DNA reads TGTGCCAGCAGCGTAGACCCTCGGGAAAACATTCAGTACTTC.

J is TRBJ2-3 and V is TRBV14; 8 bases agree with TRBD1. Germline-derived CDR1 and CDR2 are SGHDN and FVKESK. The CDR3 consists of 16 residues. With V trimmed by 3 bases and J by 4 bases, 9 bases remained unmatched. CDR3 sequence reads: CASSQWTGRGADTQYF. As DNA, the CDR3 is TGTGCCAGCAGCCAGTGGACAGGGAGAGGGGCAGATACGCAGTATTTT.

The chain uses TRBV19 and TRBJ1-1, with unresolved D. CDR1 and CDR2 from the germline V gene are LNHDA and SQIVND (reference sequence). The CDR3 contains 16 residues. Between the trimmed V and J ends, which lost 4 bases and 0 bases, there was a span of 15 bases. This CDR3 is CASSRAGREMNTEAFF. The CDR3 region has the DNA TGTGCCAGTAGTAGGGCAGGTCGAGAAATGAACACTGAAGCTTTCTTT.

The V and J genes are TRBV20-1 and TRBJ2-7, with D perhaps TRBD1 (5 bases). The CDR3 sequence is 11 residues long. The germline V gene encodes CDR1 DFQATT and CDR2 SNEGSKA (reference sequence). V was trimmed by 6 bases and J by 3 bases, leaving 9 bases between them. CDR3 amino acids: CSAPRDYEQYF. The CDR3 DNA follows: TGCAGTGCCCCCAGGGACTACGAGCAGTACTTC.

This clone was observed a single time. The V gene is TRBV10-3, the J gene TRBJ2-5; TRBD2 aligns across 10 bases. The germline V gene has CDR1 ENHRY and CDR2 SYGVKD. CDR3 size: 16 residues. V shed 10 bases, J shed 4 bases, and the junction held 15 bases outside the gene matches. The CDR3 DNA follows: TGTGCCACCACCGCTGGGGGGCTAGCGGGAGTAGAGACCCAGTACTTC. It specifies CATTAGGLAGVETQYF.

With respect to this clone: This same CDR3 is encoded by further DNA sequences in the sample. The chain carries TRBV28 and TRBJ1-1; tentatively, D is TRBD1 (5 bases). The CDR3 is 13 residues long. V was trimmed by 6 bases and J by 1 base, leaving 9 bases between them. Germline V gene data show CDR1 as MDHEN and CDR2 as SYDVKM. The CDR3 nucleotides are TGTGCCAGCAGCTCCACAGGGAACACTGAAGCTTTCTTT. Amino acid sequence: CASSSTGNTEAFF.